This paragraph covers one TCR beta chain sequence. The CDR3 has 14 residues. J was trimmed by 3 bases and V by 3 bases; bases with no gene match: 4. Germline V gives CDR1 SGHTA, CDR2 FQGTGA. This sample was included in a study of T cell responses to AZD1222 COVID-19 vaccine. Produced via immunoSEQ multiplex PCR; TCRdb's table is partial and in-frame only. The sample carries roughly 42,000 clones, about 78% recorded once. V is TRBV7-3 and J is TRBJ1-1; 7 bases fit TRBD1. Specimen: peripheral blood, collected on day 0 of AZD1222 vaccination. This receptor was obtained from an adult in good health. For the CDR3, the DNA is TGTGCCAGCAGCTTGACAGGGCCCGACACTGAAGCTTTCTTT. It encodes CASSLTGPDTEAFF.